This T cell receptor beta chain was documented in a study of blood T cell repertoires in COVID-19. Overall study: Donors in the United States, Italy and Spain gave samples during acute or convalescent COVID-19. PBMCs, B-cell-depleted T cells, or T cells provided the cDNA or gDNA that made up the material.

Original data processing: Reference gene primer amplification yielded estimated nucleated cell counts. TCRdb's copy holds only in-frame clones and misses some; the assay was immunoSEQ multiplex PCR. V and J calls and clone size are those listed in that table; D and trimming were worked out from the DNA. Among roughly 150,000 clones listed, more than 90% were seen once. The TCR was taken from a man in his 60s with active or convalescent COVID-19. Sample: peripheral blood.

CDR3 sequence: CASSLYLAANTGELFF. In nucleotides, the CDR3 is TGTGCCAGCAGCTTGTATCTAGCGGCGAACACCGGGGAGCTGTTTTTT. The rearrangement uses TRBV3-1 (or the pseudogene TRBV3-2) and TRBJ2-2; TRBD2 matches 7 bases. Germline CDR1 reads LGHDT; CDR2 reads YNNKEL (reference sequence). Germline trimming cut 5 bases from V and 0 bases from J; bases unmatched to any gene: 6. The CDR3 runs 16 residues.